This T cell receptor beta chain was retrieved from a study of T cells in localized non-small cell lung cancer. The CDR3 contains 15 residues. Germline CDR1 SGHRS, CDR2 YFSETQ. The V gene end was trimmed by 1 base and the J gene end by 7 bases; junction bases not matched to a gene: 6. Sequencing was performed with immunoSEQ multiplex PCR; in TCRdb, only in-frame clones are kept and a portion is missing. The data contain 75,000 to 80,000 clones, 80% of them singletons. The sequences come from peripheral blood, collected before any cancer treatment. This chain joins TRBV5-1 and TRBJ1-4, with 8 bases that match TRBD1. This TCR was recovered from an older female donor with stage I lung adenocarcinoma. The CDR3 protein is CASSLSGQGAEKLFF. The CDR3 coding sequence is TGCGCCAGCAGCTTGTCGGGGCAGGGGGCTGAAAAACTGTTTTTT.